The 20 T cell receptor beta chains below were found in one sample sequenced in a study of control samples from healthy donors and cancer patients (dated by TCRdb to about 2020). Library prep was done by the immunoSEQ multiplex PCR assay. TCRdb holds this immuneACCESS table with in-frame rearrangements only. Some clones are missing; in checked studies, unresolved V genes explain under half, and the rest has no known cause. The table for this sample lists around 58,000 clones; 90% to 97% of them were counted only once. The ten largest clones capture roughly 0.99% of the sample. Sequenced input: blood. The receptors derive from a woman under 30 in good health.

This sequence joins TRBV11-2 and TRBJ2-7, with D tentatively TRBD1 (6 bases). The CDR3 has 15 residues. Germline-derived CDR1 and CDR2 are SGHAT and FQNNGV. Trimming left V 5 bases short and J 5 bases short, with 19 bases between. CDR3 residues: CASSPRLGAFNEQYF. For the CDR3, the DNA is TGTGCCAGCAGCCCCCGTCTGGGGGCGTTCAACGAGCAGTACTTC.

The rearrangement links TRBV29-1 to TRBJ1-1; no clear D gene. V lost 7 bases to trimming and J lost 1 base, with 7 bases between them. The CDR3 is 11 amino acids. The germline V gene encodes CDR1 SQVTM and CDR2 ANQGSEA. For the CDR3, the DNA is TGCAGCGCTGCGGAGAACACTGAAGCTTTCTTT. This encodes CSAAENTEAFF.

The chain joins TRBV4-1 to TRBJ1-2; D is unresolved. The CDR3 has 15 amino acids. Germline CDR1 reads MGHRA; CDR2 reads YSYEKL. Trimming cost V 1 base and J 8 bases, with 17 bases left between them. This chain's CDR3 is CASSQVGGTRGGYTF. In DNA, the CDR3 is TGCGCCAGCAGCCAAGTGGGAGGAACTCGGGGAGGCTACACCTTC.

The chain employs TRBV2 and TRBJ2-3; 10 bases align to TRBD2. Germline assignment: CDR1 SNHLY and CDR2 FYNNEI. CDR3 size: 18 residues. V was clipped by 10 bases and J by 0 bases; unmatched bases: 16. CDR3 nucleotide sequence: TGTGCCAACCCCGGCCGGACTAGCGGAGACCTTAGCACAGATACGCAGTATTTT. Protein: CANPGRTSGDLSTDTQYF.

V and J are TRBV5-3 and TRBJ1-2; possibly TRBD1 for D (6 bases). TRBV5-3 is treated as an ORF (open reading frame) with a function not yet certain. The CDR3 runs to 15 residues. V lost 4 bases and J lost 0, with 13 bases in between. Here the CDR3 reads CARSPKTGPNYGYTF. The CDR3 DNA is TGTGCCAGAAGCCCCAAGACAGGCCCTAACTATGGCTACACCTTC.

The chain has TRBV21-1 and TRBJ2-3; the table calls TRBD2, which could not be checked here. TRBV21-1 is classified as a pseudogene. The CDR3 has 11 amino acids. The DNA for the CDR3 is TGTGCCAGCTTGGCCGGGGATACGCAGTATTTT. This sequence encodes CASLAGDTQYF.

The CDR3 DNA follows: TGTGCCAGCAGCTTAAGTCTAGAATATTCACCCCTCCACTTT. Its translation is CASSLSLEYSPLHF. The chain combines TRBV7-8 with TRBJ1-6; D gene uncertain. CDR1 SGHVS and CDR2 FQNEAQ come from the germline V gene. CDR3 size: 14 residues. The V end was cut by 2 bases, the J end by 8 bases, with 10 bases between.

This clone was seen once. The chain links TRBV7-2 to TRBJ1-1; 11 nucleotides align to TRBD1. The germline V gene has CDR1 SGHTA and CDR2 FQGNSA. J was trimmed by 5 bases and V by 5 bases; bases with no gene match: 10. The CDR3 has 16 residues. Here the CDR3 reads CASSPRTGGVGTEAFF. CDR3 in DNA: TGTGCCAGCAGCCCGAGGACAGGGGGCGTAGGTACTGAAGCTTTCTTT.

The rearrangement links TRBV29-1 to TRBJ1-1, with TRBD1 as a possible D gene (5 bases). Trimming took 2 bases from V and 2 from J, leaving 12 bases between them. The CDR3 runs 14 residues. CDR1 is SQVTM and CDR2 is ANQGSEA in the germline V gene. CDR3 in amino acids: CSVENWGKNTEAFF. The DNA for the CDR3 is TGCAGCGTTGAAAATTGGGGCAAAAACACTGAAGCTTTCTTT.

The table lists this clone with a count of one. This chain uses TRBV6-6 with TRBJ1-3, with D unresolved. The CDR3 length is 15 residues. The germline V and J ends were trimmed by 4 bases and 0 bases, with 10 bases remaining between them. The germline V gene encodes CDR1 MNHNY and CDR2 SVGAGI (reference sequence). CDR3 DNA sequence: TGTGCCAGCAGTTTCATCCCGGCCTCTGGAAACACCATATATTTT. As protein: CASSFIPASGNTIYF.

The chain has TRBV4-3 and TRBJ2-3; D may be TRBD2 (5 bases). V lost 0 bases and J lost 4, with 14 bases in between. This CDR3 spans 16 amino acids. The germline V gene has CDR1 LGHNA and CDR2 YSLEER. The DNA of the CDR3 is TGCGCCAGCAGCCAAGATCTCCCTAGCAACTCAGATACGCAGTATTTT. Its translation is CASSQDLPSNSDTQYF.

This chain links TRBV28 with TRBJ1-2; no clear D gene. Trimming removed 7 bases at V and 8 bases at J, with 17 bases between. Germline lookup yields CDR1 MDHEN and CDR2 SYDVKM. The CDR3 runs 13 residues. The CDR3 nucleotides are TGTGCCAGCACCTTACTGGCAGGCGGAGGCTACACCTTC. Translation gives CASTLLAGGGYTF.

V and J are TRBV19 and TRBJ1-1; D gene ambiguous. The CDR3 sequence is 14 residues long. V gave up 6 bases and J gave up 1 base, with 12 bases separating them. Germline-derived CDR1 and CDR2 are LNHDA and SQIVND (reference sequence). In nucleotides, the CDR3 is TGTGCCAGTAGATGGGGAATGGAGAACACTGAAGCTTTCTTT. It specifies CASRWGMENTEAFF.

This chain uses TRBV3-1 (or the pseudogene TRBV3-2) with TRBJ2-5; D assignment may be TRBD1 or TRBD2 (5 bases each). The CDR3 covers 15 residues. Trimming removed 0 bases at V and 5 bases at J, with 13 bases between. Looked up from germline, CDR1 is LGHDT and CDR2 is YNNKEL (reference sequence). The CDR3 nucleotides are TGTGCCAGCAGCCAAGATCCTGGATGGGGGGAGACCCAGTACTTC. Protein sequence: CASSQDPGWGETQYF.

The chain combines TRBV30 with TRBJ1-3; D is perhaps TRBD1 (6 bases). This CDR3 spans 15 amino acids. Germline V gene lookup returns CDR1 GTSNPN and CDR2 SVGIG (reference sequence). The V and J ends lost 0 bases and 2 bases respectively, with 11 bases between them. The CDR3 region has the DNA TGTGCCTGGAGTGTACGGAGGGGGGCTGGAAACACCATATATTTT. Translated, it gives CAWSVRRGAGNTIYF.

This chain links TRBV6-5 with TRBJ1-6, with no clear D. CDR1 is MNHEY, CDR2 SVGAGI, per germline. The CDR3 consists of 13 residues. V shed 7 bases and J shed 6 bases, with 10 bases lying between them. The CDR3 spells CASTAEFNSPLHF. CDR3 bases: TGTGCCAGCACGGCAGAATTTAATTCACCCCTCCACTTT.

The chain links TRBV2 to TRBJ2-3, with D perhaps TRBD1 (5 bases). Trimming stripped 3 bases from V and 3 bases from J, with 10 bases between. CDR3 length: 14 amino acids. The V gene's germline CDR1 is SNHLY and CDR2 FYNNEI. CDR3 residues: CASSDRVRTDTQYF. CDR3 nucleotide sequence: TGTGCCAGCAGTGACAGGGTACGGACAGATACGCAGTATTTT.

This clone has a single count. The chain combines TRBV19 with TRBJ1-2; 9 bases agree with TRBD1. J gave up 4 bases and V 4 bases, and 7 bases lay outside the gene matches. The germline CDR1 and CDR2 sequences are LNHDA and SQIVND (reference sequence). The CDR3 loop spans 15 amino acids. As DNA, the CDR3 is TGTGCCAGTAGTACCCCACAGGGGGCGGGCTATGGCTACACCTTC. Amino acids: CASSTPQGAGYGYTF.

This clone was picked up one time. The CDR3 DNA reads as TGTGCCAGCAGCCGGGGAGGGGTAAGCATCGGAGAGACCCAGTACTTC. Translated: CASSRGGVSIGETQYF. J is TRBJ2-5 and V is TRBV5-5, with 7 bases lining up with TRBD2. V shed 4 bases and J 4 bases; nucleotides not matched to a gene: 13. CDR3 size: 16 residues. The V gene's germline CDR1 is SGHKS and CDR2 YYEKEE (reference sequence).

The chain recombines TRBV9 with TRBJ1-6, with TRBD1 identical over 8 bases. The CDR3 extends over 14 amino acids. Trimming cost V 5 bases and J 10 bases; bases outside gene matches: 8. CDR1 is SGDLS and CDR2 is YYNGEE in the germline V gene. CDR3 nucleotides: TGTGCCAGCAGTCTATCGACAGGGGAATCACCCCTCCACTTT. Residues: CASSLSTGESPLHF.